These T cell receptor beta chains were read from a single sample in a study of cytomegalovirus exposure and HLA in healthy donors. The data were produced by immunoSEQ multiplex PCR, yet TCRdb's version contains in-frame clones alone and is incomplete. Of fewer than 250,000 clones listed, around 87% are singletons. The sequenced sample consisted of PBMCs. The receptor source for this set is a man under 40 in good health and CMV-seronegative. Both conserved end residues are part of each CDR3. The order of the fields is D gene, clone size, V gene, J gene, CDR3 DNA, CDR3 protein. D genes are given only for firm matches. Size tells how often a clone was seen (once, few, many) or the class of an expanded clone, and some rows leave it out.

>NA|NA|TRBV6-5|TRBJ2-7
TGTGCCAGCAGGCCATTGGGGGCTACCTACGAGCAGTACTTC
CASRPLGATYEQYF
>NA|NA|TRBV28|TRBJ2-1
TGTGCCAGCAGTTCAATTAGAATAGTTAGCGGACCAAACGATGAGCAGTTCTTC
CASSSIRIVSGPNDEQFF
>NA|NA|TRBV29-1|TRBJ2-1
TGCAGCGTTGTACCGGGACTCAACTCCTACAATGAGCAGTTCTTC
CSVVPGLNSYNEQFF
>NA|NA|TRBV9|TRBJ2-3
TGTGCCAGCAGCGTAGGAACGGGCACAGATACGCAGTATTTT
CASSVGTGTDTQYF
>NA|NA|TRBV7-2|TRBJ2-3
TGTGCCAGCAGCTTAGAGAGGGCTGGAAGCACAGATACGCAGTATTTT
CASSLERAGSTDTQYF
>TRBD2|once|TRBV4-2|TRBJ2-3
TGTGCCAGCAGCCAAGAGGGGGGGTCCGGGCGGACAGATACGCAGTATTTT
CASSQEGGSGRTDTQYF
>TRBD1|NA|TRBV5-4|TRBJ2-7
TGTGCCAGCAGCTTGTCCGGGACAGGAACCTACGAGCAGTACTTC
CASSLSGTGTYEQYF
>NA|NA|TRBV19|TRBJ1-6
TGTGCCAGTATGCCGGGGGTCTATAATTCACCCCTCCACTTT
CASMPGVYNSPLHF
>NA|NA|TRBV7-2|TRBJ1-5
TGTGCCAGCAGCTTATCCGGGGGGCGCAATCAGCCCCAGCATTTT
CASSLSGGRNQPQHF
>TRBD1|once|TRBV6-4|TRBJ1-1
TGTGCCAGCAGTGCCACAGGGGGCGGGGGAGCTTTCTTT
CASSATGGGGAFF
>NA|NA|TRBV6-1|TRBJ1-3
TGTGCCAGCAGTGAAGGGGTCCCCGCGGCCACCATATATTTT
CASSEGVPAATIYF
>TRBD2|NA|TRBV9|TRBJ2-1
TGTGCCAGCAGTGTAGGGGAGGGAGTTCCATACAATGAGCAGTTCTTC
CASSVGEGVPYNEQFF
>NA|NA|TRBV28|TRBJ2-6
TGTGCCAGCAGCATCCCCCCCCCTTTCCCGGGTGGGGCCAACGTCCTGACTTTC
CASSIPPPFPGGANVLTF
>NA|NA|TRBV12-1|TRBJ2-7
TGTGCCAGCAGCCGAGCCAGGAAACAGGGGTGTTCCTACGAGCAGTACTTC
CASSRARKQGCSYEQYF
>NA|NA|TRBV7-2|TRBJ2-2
TGTGCCAGCAGCTCATCCGGGACTCCATCCGGGGAGCTGTTTTTT
CASSSSGTPSGELFF
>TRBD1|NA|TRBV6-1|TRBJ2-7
TGTGCCAGCAGTGGACGGGACAGGGTAACAGAGGAGCAGTACTTC
CASSGRDRVTEEQYF
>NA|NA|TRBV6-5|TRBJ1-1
TGTGCCAGCAGTTACACAGAATCGAACACTGAAGCTTTCTTT
CASSYTESNTEAFF
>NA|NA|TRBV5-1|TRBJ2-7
TGCGCCAGCAGCTTGGCGGGTACCTACGAGCAGTACTTC
CASSLAGTYEQYF
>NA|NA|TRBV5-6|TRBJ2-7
TGTGCCAGCAGCTTGGATGGGGCAACCCCTTTTCGGAACTTC
CASSLDGATPFRNF
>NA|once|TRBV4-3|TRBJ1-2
TGCGCCAGCAGCCAAGAGGAGGGCTCGAAGGGCTACACCTTC
CASSQEEGSKGYTF
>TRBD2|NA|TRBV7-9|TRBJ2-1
TGTGCCAGCAGCAAAGGGACTAGCGACTACAATGAGCAGTTCTTC
CASSKGTSDYNEQFF
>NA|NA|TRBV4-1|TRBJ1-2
TGCGCCAGCAGCCAATGGCAGGGAGGTATTCAGGGCTACACCTTC
CASSQWQGGIQGYTF
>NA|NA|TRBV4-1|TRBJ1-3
TGCGCCAGCAGCCAATATATTGGAAACACCATATATTTT
CASSQYIGNTIYF
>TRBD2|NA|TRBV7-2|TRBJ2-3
TGTGCCAGCAGCTTACTAGCGGGGGGCCAATCAGATACGCAGTATTTT
CASSLLAGGQSDTQYF
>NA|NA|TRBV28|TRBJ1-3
TGTGCCAGCATTAGGGGGGGCGATGGAAACACCATATATTTT
CASIRGGDGNTIYF
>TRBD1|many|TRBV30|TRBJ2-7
TGTGCCTGGAGTGTCCTGGACAGGCCTTCCTACGAGCAGTACTTC
CAWSVLDRPSYEQYF
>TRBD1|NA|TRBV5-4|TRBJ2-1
TGTGCCAGCAGCCCGGGACAGGGGTGGTATGAGCAGTTCTTC
CASSPGQGWYEQFF
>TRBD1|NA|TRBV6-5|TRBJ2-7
TGTGCCAGCAGTTACTCTATAGACAGGGGGCACTACGAGCAGTACTTC
CASSYSIDRGHYEQYF
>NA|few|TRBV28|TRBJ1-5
TGTGCCAGCAGTCGACTGGTTCAGCCCCAGCATTTT
CASSRLVQPQHF
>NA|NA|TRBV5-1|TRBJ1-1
TGCGCCAGCAGCAAAGACTCAACGAACACTGAAGCTTTCTTT
CASSKDSTNTEAFF
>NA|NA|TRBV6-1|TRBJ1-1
TGTGCCAGCAGTGAATGGTATGGACAGAACACTGAAGCTTTCTTT
CASSEWYGQNTEAFF
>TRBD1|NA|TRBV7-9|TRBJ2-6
TGTGCTAGCAGCCGGGACAGGCGGAATTCTGGGGCCAACGGCCTGACTTTC
CASSRDRRNSGANGLTF
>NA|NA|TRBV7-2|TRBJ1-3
TGTGCCAGCAGACCCGGGGGGGGCAGGCGAAACACCATATATTTT
CASRPGGGRRNTIYF
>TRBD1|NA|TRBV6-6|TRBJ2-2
TGTGCCAGCAGCCGGGACAGGAGGCCCGGGGAGCTGTTTTTT
CASSRDRRPGELFF
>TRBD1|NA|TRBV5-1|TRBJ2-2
TGCGCCAGCAGCCTGGATGGTGGACAGGACAGTGGGTTTTTT
CASSLDGGQDSGFF
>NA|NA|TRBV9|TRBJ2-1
TGTGCCAGCAGCGCTCTTAGCGGTGCCGTCTACAATGAGCAGTTCTTC
CASSALSGAVYNEQFF
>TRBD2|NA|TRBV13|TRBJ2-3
TGTGCCAGCAGCCCCCGGACTAGCGGTAGCACAGATACGCAGTATTTT
CASSPRTSGSTDTQYF
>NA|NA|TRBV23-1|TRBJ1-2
TGCGCCAGCAGTCAATTCCCTATTGGCTACACCTTC
CASSQFPIGYTF
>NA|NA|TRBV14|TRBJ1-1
TGTGCCAGCAGCCCTCTGAACACTGAAGCTTTCTTT
CASSPLNTEAFF
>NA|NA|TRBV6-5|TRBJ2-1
TGTGCCAGCAGCGATCTACTAGAGCAGTTCTTC
CASSDLLEQFF
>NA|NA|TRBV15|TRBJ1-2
TGTGCCACCAGCCGTCAGGGTGGCTACACCTTC
CATSRQGGYTF
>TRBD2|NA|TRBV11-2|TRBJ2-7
TGTGCCAGCAGCTTAGACCCGGGGGGTGGCTACGAGCAGTACTTC
CASSLDPGGGYEQYF
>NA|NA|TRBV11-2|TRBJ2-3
TGTGCCAGCAGACATAGGCGGGAATCGCAGTATTTT
CASRHRRESQYF
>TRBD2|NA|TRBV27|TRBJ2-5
TGTGCCAGCAGTCTCAGACTTTGGACTAGCGGGAGCAGGGAGACCCAGTACTTC
CASSLRLWTSGSRETQYF